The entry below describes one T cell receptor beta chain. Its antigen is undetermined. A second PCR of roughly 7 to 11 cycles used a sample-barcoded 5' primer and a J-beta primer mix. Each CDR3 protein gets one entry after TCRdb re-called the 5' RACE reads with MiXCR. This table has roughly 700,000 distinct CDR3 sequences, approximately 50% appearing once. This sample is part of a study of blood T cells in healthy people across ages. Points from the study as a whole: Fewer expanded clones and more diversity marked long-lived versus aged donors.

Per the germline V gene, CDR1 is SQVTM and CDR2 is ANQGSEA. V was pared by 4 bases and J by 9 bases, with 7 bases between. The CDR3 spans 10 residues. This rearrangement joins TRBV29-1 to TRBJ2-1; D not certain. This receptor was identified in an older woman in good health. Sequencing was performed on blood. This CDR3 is CSVAQIEQFF. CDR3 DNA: TGCAGCGTTGCACAAATTGAGCAGTTCTTC.